The T cell receptor (beta chain) under discussion was sequenced for a study of T cells in Graves' hyperthyroidism and ophthalmopathy. TCR beta CDR3 regions were amplified from RNA transcripts. When the TCR CDR3 underwent first-round RT-PCR, the HTBI primer set was used. TCRdb itself ran the multiplex PCR reads through MiXCR, one entry per CDR3 protein. The sample includes 660,000 or so distinct CDR3 sequences, around 21% of them seen just once. Comment on this clonotype: The junction departs from the called germline gene at one end, perhaps through a read error.

This clonotype was sampled from a man aged 25 to 40 with Graves' ophthalmopathy. The material sequenced was blood.

CDR3 DNA: TGTGCCGGCAGTGAAGGGGGGGGCCCGACCTACGAGCAGTACTTC. It translates to CAGSEGGGPTYEQYF. The chain has TRBV2 and TRBJ2-7, with a tentative D call TRBD2 (7 bases). Germline V gives CDR1 SNHLY, CDR2 FYNNEI. CDR3 length: 15 residues.